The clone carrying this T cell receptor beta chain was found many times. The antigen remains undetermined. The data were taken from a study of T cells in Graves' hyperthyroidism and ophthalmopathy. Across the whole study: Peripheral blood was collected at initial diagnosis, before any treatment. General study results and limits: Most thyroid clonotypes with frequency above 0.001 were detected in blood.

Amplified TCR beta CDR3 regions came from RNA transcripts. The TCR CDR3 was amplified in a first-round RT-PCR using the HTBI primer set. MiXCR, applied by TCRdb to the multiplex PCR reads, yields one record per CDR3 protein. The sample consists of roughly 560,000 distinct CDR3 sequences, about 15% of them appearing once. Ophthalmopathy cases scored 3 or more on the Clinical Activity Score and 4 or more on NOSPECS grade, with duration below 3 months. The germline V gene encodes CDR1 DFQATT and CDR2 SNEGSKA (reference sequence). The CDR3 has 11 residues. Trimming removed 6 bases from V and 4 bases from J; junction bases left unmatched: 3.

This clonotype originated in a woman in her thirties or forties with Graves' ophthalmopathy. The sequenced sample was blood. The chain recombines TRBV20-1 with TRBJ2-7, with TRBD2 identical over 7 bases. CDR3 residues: CSAGGDYEQYF. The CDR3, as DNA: TGCAGTGCGGGAGGGGATTACGAGCAGTACTTC.